This is a list of T cell receptor beta chains from one sample in a study of blood T cell repertoires in COVID-19. The repertoire was sequenced with immunoSEQ multiplex PCR; TCRdb's copy has only in-frame clones and lacks some. Counted here are about 400,000 clones, 75% to 90% occurring once; the ten biggest clones make up 4% to 5.5%. Sequences were obtained from peripheral blood. The receptors were sampled from a woman in her thirties with acute or convalescent COVID-19. The CDR3 runs from the conserved cysteine through the conserved F or W. The D gene is left open where the match is weak. Part of the rows lack a size; the others show once, few, many or a class for expanded clones.

TRBV6-5	TRBJ2-5	-	-	TGTGCCAGCAGGGCACTAACCCACGAGACCCAGTACTTC	CASRALTHETQYF
TRBV29-1	TRBJ2-1	TRBD1	-	TGCAGCGCTGGGACAGGCTACAATGAGCAGTTCTTC	CSAGTGYNEQFF
TRBV3-1/TRBV3-2	TRBJ2-3	-	-	TGTGCCAGCAGCCTGACAGGAGTAGAGGATACGCAGTATTTT	CASSLTGVEDTQYF
TRBV5-1	TRBJ1-2	-	-	TGCGCCAGCAGCCCGCCGGGACAATACTACTTAGAGGGGTTTAACTATGGCTACACCTTC	CASSPPGQYYLEGFNYGYTF
TRBV6-4	TRBJ1-4	-	once	TGTGCCAGCAGTGACCCCGACGCGGGCTATGAAAAACTGTTTTTT	CASSDPDAGYEKLFF
TRBV7-9	TRBJ1-2	TRBD1	-	TGTGCCAGCAGCCCACGCCCGGGGGACAGGGAAAACTATGGCTACACCTTC	CASSPRPGDRENYGYTF
TRBV28	TRBJ1-5	TRBD1	-	TGTGCCAGCAGTCCCCGGACAGGGGGCTTAAAGCCCCAGCATTTT	CASSPRTGGLKPQHF
TRBV20-1	TRBJ2-1	TRBD2	-	TGCAGTGCTAGTTCGTGGCGGACTAGCGGGGGGATAATCTCCTACAATGAGCAGTTCTTC	CSASSWRTSGGIISYNEQFF
TRBV18	TRBJ2-7	TRBD1	-	TGTGCCAGCTCCCGGGACAGGGACGAGCAGTACTTC	CASSRDRDEQYF
TRBV7-8	TRBJ2-7	TRBD1	-	TGTGCCAGCAGCCGGGGGACAGGTAGTCCCTACGAGCAGTACTTC	CASSRGTGSPYEQYF
TRBV18	TRBJ2-3	-	once	TGTGCCAGCTCACCTTACGGAGTTTACACAGATACGCAGTATTTT	CASSPYGVYTDTQYF
TRBV5-1	TRBJ1-1	-	-	TGCGCCAGCAGCCCACAGGCCCCGGGCACTGAAGCTTTCTTT	CASSPQAPGTEAFF
TRBV5-1	TRBJ2-7	-	-	TGCGCCAGCAGCTTTCGCGCAGGGGCCCCTTACGAGCAGTACTTC	CASSFRAGAPYEQYF
TRBV24-1	TRBJ1-5	TRBD1	-	TGTGCCACCAGTGACACCGGGACAGGGTACGGTCAGCCCCAGCATTTT	CATSDTGTGYGQPQHF
TRBV3-1/TRBV3-2	TRBJ2-5	-	-	TGTGCCAGCAGCCAAGTCGAGGATCAAGAGACCCAGTACTTC	CASSQVEDQETQYF
TRBV18	TRBJ2-5	TRBD2	-	TGTGCCAGCTCACCCCCGGGACTAGCGGGGGAGCGAGAGACCCAGTACTTC	CASSPPGLAGERETQYF
TRBV3-1/TRBV3-2	TRBJ2-7	TRBD1	-	TGTGCCAGCAGCCAAGCTTCCGGGACAGCAAAAAAAACCTACGAGCAGTACTTC	CASSQASGTAKKTYEQYF
TRBV7-6	TRBJ2-2	-	-	TGTGCCAGCAGCTTAGGGCTAGGGAGGAACACCGGGGAGCTGTTTTTT	CASSLGLGRNTGELFF
TRBV28	TRBJ1-5	TRBD1	-	TGTGCCAGCACTAGGGACAGGACAAATCAGCCCCAGCATTTT	CASTRDRTNQPQHF
TRBV20-1	TRBJ1-1	-	-	TGCAGTGCTCCACAGGGTACTGAAGCTTTCTTT	CSAPQGTEAFF
TRBV5-4	TRBJ1-6	TRBD1	-	TGTGCCAGCAGTTTGGACAGGCGGAATTCACCCCTCCACTTT	CASSLDRRNSPLHF
TRBV3-1/TRBV3-2	TRBJ2-7	TRBD1	-	TGTGCCAGCAGCCAAGAGGGACAGGGGCGTTTCCGCTACGAGCAGTACTTC	CASSQEGQGRFRYEQYF
TRBV12-5	TRBJ1-5	TRBD1	-	TGTGCTAGTGGACAGGGGGCAAATTATCAGCCCCAGCATTTT	CASGQGANYQPQHF
TRBV12-5	TRBJ1-5	-	-	TGTGCTAGTGGTTTGGTACTCGGAAGGGGCAGGCAGCCCCAGCATTTT	CASGLVLGRGRQPQHF
TRBV21-1	TRBJ1-2	-	-	TGTGCCAGCAGCAAAGAGGTCGCAGGGGAGGGCGATGGCTACACCTTC	CASSKEVAGEGDGYTF
TRBV6-5	TRBJ1-4	-	-	TGTGCCAGCTCTACGGACGGGGTTAATGAAAAACTGTTTTTT	CASSTDGVNEKLFF
TRBV27	TRBJ2-1	-	-	TGTGCCAGCAGTCTCCAGGGAAATGAGCAGTTCTTC	CASSLQGNEQFF
TRBV4-1	TRBJ2-5	-	-	TGCGCCAGCAGCCTCCTCATCCCGGGACTCGCCCAAGAGACCCAGTACTTC	CASSLLIPGLAQETQYF
TRBV12-5	TRBJ2-2	TRBD1	once	TGTGCTAGTGGTTTACCAACACAGGGGGCGCGGACCGGGGAGCTGTTTTTT	CASGLPTQGARTGELFF
TRBV11-2	TRBJ2-6	-	-	TGTGCCAGCAGCTTGACAGGATGGTCTGGGGCCAACGTCCTGACTTTC	CASSLTGWSGANVLTF
TRBV19	TRBJ1-2	TRBD1	-	TGTGCCAGTAGTCCTGACAGGGGATTGAACTATGGCTACACCTTC	CASSPDRGLNYGYTF
TRBV28	TRBJ1-6	-	-	TGTGCCAGCAGCCAAGGATCATGGGCCTTTTTTAATTCACCCCTCCACTTT	CASSQGSWAFFNSPLHF
TRBV5-1	TRBJ2-6	-	-	TGCGCCAGCAGCTTGGGAGGGCCTGGGGCCAACGTCCTGACTTTC	CASSLGGPGANVLTF
TRBV24-1	TRBJ2-3	-	-	TGTGCCACCAGTGACTTAGGCAGGGAGGCAGATACGCAGTATTTT	CATSDLGREADTQYF
TRBV13	TRBJ2-2	-	-	TGTGCCAGCAGCACCAGCGGTCGTGGGATGGGAGGGGAGCTGTTTTTT	CASSTSGRGMGGELFF
TRBV13	TRBJ2-1	-	-	TGTGCCAGCAGCTTAGGACTTCAGGCTGAGCAGTTCTTC	CASSLGLQAEQFF
TRBV6-6	TRBJ2-4	-	-	TGTGCCAGCAGTTACCTCCAGGGGGCCAAAAACATTCAGTACTTC	CASSYLQGAKNIQYF
TRBV18	TRBJ1-3	TRBD1	-	TGTGCCAGCTCACCAGGGACAGCGGGAAACACCATATATTTT	CASSPGTAGNTIYF
TRBV19	TRBJ2-3	TRBD1	-	TGTGCCAGTAGTCCGACAGGGGGTCGGCCAGATACGCAGTATTTT	CASSPTGGRPDTQYF
TRBV4-1	TRBJ1-1	-	-	TGCGCCAGCAGCCAGCTAGGACTCAGGAACACTGAAGCTTTCTTT	CASSQLGLRNTEAFF
TRBV5-1	TRBJ2-5	TRBD1	-	TGCGCCAGCAGCTTGGGACAGGGGGTCCGAGCAGAGACCCAGTACTTC	CASSLGQGVRAETQYF
TRBV7-8	TRBJ2-1	-	-	TGTGCCAGCATCTCGGGTAGCTCCTACAATGAGCAGTTCTTC	CASISGSSYNEQFF
TRBV28	TRBJ2-1	-	-	TGTGCCAGCAGTATTATTCCGGGACACCGTAGCTCCTACAATGAGCAGTTCTTC	CASSIIPGHRSSYNEQFF
TRBV9	TRBJ2-2	TRBD2	-	TGTGCCAGCAGCGTAGGGACTAGCGCAAACACCGGGGAGCTGTTTTTT	CASSVGTSANTGELFF
TRBV10-2	TRBJ1-2	TRBD1	-	TGCGCCAGCAGTGATAGGGGGCTAGGTGGAGGCTACACCTTC	CASSDRGLGGGYTF
TRBV28	TRBJ1-1	TRBD1	-	TGTGCCAGCAGTGGACAGGGAAACACTGAAGCTTTCTTT	CASSGQGNTEAFF
TRBV6-5	TRBJ1-5	-	-	TGTGCCAGCAGTTTTAGGACTGGAAATCAGCCCCAGCATTTT	CASSFRTGNQPQHF
TRBV6-5	TRBJ1-1	-	once	TGTGCCAGCAGTTACAGCGTGACTGGTGAAGCTTTCTTT	CASSYSVTGEAFF
TRBV7-9	TRBJ2-7	-	-	TGTGCCAGCAGCGTTAATCAGGGAACCAACGAGCAGTACTTC	CASSVNQGTNEQYF
TRBV9	TRBJ2-6	-	-	TGTGCCAGCAGCGCCGTGGGGGCCGGGGCCAACGTCCTGACTTTC	CASSAVGAGANVLTF
TRBV6-4	TRBJ2-6	TRBD2	-	TGTGCCAGCAGTGAGCGGGGGGGCTCTGGGGCCAACGTCCTGACTTTC	CASSERGGSGANVLTF
TRBV7-9	TRBJ2-3	-	-	TGTGCCAGCAGCTTTAATACAGATACGCAGTATTTT	CASSFNTDTQYF
TRBV29-1	TRBJ2-5	TRBD1	once	TGCAGCGTTGGTCGGGACAGGGGATTTCAAGAGACCCAGTACTTC	CSVGRDRGFQETQYF
TRBV2	TRBJ1-1	-	-	TGTGCCAGCAGTGGTAGGACACGGAACACTGAAGCTTTCTTT	CASSGRTRNTEAFF